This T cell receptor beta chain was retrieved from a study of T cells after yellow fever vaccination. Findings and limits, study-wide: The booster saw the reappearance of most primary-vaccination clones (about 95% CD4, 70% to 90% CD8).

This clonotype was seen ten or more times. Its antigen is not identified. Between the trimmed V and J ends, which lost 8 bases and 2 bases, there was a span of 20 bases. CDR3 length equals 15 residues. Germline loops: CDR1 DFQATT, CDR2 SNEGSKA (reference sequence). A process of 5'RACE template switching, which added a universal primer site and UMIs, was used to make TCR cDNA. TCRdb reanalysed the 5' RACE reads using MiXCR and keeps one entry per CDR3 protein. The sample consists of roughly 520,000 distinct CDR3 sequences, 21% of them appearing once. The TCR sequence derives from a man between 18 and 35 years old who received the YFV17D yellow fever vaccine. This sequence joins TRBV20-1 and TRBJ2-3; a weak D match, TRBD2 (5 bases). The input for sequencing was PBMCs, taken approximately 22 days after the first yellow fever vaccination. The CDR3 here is CSSSSPGLNTDTQYF. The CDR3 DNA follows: TGCAGTTCATCCAGCCCCGGACTTAACACAGATACGCAGTATTTT.